Given below is one T cell receptor beta chain in context. The protocol was immunoSEQ multiplex PCR, while the TCRdb copy is restricted to in-frame clones and leaves out a portion. Of around 150,000 clones listed, about nine tenths were seen once; the top ten hold about 4.1%. The sample originates from a study of blood T cell repertoires in COVID-19. Study details: The United States, Italy and Spain supplied acute and convalescent COVID-19 samples. The analysed material was cDNA or gDNA that came from T cells, B-cell-depleted T cells, or PBMCs.

The CDR3 runs to 14 residues. V was clipped by 1 base and J by 2 bases, with 9 bases between them. CDR1 SGHNT and CDR2 YYREEE come from the germline V gene (reference sequence). The chain has TRBV5-4 and TRBJ2-5, with a possible D match to TRBD1 (6 bases). The receptor was isolated from a woman aged 55 to 70 with active or convalescent COVID-19. Sequenced: peripheral blood. The CDR3 coding sequence is TGTGCCAGCAGCTTGATAACAGGGCAAGAGACCCAGTACTTC. Translated, it gives CASSLITGQETQYF.